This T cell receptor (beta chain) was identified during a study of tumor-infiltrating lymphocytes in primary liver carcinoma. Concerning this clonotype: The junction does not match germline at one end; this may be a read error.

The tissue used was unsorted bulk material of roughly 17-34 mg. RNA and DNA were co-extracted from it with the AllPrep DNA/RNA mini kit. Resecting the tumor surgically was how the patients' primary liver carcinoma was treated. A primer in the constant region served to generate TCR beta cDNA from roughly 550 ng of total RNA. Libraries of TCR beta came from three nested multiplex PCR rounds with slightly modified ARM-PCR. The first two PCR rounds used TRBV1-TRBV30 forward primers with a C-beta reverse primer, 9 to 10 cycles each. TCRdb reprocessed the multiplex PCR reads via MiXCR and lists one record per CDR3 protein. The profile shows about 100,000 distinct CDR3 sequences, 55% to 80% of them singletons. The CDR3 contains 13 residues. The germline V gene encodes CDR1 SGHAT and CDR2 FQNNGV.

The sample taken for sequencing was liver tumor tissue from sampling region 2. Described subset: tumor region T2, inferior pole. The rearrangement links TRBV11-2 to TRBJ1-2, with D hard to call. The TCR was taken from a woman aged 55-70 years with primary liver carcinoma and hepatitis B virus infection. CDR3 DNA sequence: TGTGACAGCAGTTCCGAGACGGAATATGGCTACACATTC. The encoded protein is CDSSSETEYGYTF.